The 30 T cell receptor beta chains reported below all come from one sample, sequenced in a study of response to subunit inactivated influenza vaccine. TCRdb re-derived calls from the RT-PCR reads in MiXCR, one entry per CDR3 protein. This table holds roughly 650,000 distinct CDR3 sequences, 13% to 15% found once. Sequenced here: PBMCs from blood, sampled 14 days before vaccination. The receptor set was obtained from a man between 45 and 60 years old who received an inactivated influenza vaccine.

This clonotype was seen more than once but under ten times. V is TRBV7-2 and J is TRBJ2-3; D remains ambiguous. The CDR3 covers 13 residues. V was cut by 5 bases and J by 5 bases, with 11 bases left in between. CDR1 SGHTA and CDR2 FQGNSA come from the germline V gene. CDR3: CASSPNAGDTQYF. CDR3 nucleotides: TGTGCCAGCAGCCCCAATGCCGGAGATACGCAGTATTTT.

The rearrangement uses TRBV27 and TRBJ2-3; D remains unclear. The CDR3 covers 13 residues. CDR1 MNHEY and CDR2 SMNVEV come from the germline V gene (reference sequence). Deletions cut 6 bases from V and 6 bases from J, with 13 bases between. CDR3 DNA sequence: TGTGCCAGCAGACGTGAGACTTGGGATACGCAGTATTTT. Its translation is CASRRETWDTQYF.

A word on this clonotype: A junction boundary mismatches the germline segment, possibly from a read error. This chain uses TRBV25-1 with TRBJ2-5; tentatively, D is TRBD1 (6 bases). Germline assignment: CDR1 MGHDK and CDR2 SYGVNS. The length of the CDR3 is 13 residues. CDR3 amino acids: CSSRGQNSETQYF. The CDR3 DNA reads TGTTCCAGCAGAGGACAGAATTCGGAGACCCAGTACTTC.

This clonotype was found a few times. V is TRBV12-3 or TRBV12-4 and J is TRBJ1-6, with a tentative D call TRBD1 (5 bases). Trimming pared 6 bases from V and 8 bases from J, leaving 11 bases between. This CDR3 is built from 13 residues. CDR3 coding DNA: TGTGCCAGCAGGGGACCAGCTTATTCACCCCTCCACTTT. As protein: CASRGPAYSPLHF.

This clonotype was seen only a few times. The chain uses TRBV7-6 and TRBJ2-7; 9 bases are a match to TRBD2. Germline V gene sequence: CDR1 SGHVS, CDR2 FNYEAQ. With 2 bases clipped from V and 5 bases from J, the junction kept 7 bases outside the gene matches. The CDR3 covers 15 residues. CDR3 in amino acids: CASSLNSPSGNEQYF. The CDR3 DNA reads TGTGCCAGCAGCTTAAACTCGCCTAGCGGGAACGAGCAGTACTTC.

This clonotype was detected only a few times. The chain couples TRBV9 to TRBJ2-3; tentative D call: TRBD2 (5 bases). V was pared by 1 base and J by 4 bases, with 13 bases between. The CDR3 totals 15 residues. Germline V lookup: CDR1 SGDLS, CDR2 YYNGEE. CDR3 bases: TGTGCCAGCAGCGTACGAGGGAGCAAATCAGATACGCAGTATTTT. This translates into CASSVRGSKSDTQYF.

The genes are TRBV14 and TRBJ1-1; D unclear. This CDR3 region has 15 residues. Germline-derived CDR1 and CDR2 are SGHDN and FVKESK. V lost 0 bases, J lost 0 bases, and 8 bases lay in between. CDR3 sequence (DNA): TGTGCCAGCAGCCAAGATCGCCACGTGAACACTGAAGCTTTCTTT. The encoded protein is CASSQDRHVNTEAFF.

CDR3 nucleotides: TGTGCCAGCAGGTCCATGGGACAGGGGATCTATGGCTACACCTTC. It encodes CASRSMGQGIYGYTF. V is TRBV25-1 and J is TRBJ1-2; 10 bases match TRBD1. The germline V gene has CDR1 MGHDK and CDR2 SYGVNS. J lost 4 bases, V lost 6 bases, and 8 bases had no gene match. The CDR3 covers 15 residues.

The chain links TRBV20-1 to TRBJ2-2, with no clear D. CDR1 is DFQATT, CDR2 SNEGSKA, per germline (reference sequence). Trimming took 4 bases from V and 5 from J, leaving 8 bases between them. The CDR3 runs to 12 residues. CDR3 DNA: TGCAGTGCTACGTTGAGGACCGGGGAGCTGTTTTTT. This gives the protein CSATLRTGELFF.

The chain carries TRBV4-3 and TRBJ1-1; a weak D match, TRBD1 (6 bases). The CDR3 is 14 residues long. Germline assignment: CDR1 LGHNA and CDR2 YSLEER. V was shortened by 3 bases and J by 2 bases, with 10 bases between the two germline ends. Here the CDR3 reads CASSQGHINTEAFF. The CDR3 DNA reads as TGCGCCAGCAGCCAGGGACATATAAACACTGAAGCTTTCTTT.

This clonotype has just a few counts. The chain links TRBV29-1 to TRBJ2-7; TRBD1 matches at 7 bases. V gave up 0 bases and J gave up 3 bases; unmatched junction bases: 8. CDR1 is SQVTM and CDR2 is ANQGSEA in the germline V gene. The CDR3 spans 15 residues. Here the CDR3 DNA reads TGCAGCGTTGAAGATATGCGACAGGGTCTCTACGAGCAGTACTTC. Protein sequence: CSVEDMRQGLYEQYF.

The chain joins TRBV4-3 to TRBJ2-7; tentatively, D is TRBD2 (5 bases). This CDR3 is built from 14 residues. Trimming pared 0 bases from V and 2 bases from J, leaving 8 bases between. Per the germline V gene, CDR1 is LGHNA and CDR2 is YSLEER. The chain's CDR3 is CASSQELGAYEQYF. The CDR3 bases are TGCGCCAGCAGCCAAGAGCTCGGGGCCTACGAGCAGTACTTC.

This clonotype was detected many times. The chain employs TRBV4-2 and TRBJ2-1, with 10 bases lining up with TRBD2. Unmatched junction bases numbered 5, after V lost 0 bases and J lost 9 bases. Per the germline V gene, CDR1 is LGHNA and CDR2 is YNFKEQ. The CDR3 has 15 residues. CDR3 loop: CASSQDPSGSFEQFF. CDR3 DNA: TGTGCCAGCAGCCAAGATCCTAGCGGGAGCTTTGAGCAGTTCTTC.

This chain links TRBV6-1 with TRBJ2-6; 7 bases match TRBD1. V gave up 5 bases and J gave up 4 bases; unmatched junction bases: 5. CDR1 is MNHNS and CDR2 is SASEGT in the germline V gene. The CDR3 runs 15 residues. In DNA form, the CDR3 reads TGTGCCAGCAGTACAGGGGTGGAAGGGGCCAACGTCCTGACTTTC. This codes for CASSTGVEGANVLTF.

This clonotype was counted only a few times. DNA for the CDR3: TGCAGCGTCGCACTAGCGGGGGGGACAGATACGCAGTATTTT. Translated, it gives CSVALAGGTDTQYF. This chain uses TRBV29-1 with TRBJ2-3, with 13 bases that match TRBD2. In germline, CDR1 is SQVTM, CDR2 ANQGSEA. V shed 6 bases and J 3 bases; nucleotides not matched to a gene: 3. The CDR3 runs 14 residues.

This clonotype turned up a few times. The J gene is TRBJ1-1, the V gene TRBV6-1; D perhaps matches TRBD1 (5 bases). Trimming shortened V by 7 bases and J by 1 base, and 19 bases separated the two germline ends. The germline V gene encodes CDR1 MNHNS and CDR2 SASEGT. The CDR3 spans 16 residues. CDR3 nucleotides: TGTGCCAGCACCGTCGGGGTGGGGACCCCGAACACTGAAGCTTTCTTT. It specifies CASTVGVGTPNTEAFF.

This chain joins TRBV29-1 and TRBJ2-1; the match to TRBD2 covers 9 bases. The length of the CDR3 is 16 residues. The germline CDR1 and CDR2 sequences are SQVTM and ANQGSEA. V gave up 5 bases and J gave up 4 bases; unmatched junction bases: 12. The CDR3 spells CSVNTPGLAKYNEQFF. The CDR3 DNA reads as TGCAGCGTTAATACCCCGGGACTAGCCAAGTACAATGAGCAGTTCTTC.

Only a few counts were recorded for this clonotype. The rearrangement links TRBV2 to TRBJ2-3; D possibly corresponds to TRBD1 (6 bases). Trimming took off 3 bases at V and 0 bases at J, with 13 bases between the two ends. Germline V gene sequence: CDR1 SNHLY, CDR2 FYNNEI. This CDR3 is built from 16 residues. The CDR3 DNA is TGTGCCAGCAGTGACTTACCGGGACAAAGCACAGATACGCAGTATTTT. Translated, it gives CASSDLPGQSTDTQYF.

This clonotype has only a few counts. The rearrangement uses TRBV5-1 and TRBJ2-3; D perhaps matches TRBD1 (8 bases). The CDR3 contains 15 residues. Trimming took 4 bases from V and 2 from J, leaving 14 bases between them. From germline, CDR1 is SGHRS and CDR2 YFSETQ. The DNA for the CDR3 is TGCGCCAGCAGCATACAGGGGGGGACCACAGATACGCAGTATTTT. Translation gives CASSIQGGTTDTQYF.

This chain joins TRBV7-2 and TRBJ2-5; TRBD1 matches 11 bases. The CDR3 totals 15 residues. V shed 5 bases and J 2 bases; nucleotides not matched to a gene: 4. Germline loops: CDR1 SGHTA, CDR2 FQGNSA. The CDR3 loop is CASSTDRGRQETQYF. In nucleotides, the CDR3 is TGTGCCAGCAGCACGGACAGGGGGCGGCAAGAGACCCAGTACTTC.

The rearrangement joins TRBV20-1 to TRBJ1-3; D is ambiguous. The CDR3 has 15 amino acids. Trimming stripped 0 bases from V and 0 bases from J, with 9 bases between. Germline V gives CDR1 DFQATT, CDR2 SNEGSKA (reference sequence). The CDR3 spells CSARDGSSSGNTIYF. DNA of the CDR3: TGCAGTGCTAGAGATGGGAGTTCCTCTGGAAACACCATATATTTT.

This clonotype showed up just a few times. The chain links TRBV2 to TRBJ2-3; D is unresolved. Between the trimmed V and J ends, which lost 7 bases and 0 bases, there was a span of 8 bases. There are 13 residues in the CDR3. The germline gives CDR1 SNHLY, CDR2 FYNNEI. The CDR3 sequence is CASTPESTDTQYF. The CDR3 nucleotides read TGTGCCAGCACCCCAGAGAGCACAGATACGCAGTATTTT. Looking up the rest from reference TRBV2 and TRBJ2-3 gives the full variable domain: EPEVTQTPSHQVTQMGQEVILRCVPISNHLYFYWYRQILGQKVEFLVSFYNNEISEKSEIFDDQFSVERPDGSNFTLKIRSTKLEDSAMYFCASTPESTDTQYFGPGTRLTVL.

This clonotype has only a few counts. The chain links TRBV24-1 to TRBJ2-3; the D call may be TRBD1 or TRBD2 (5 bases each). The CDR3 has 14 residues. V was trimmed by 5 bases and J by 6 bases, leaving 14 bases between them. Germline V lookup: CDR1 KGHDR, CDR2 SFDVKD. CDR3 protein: CATSGRGVGDTQYF. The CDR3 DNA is TGTGCCACCAGTGGTCGGGGCGTGGGGGATACGCAGTATTTT.

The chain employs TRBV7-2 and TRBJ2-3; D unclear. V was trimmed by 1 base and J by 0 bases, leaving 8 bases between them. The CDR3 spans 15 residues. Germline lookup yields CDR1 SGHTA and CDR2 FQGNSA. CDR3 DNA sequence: TGTGCCAGCAGCTTAGTTCGTACTAGCACAGATACGCAGTATTTT. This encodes CASSLVRTSTDTQYF.

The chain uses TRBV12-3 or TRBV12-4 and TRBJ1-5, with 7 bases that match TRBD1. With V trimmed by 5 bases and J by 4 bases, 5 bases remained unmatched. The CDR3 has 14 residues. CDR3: CASSLSDRNQPQHF. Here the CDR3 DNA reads TGTGCCAGCAGTCTATCGGACAGGAATCAGCCCCAGCATTTT.

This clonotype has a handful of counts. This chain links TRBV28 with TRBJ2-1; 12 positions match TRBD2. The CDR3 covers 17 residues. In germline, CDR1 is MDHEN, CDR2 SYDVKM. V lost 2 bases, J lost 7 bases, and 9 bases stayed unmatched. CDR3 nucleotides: TGTGCCAGCAGTTTAGTGCTAGCGGGGGGGCTGGGTAATGAGCAGTTCTTC. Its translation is CASSLVLAGGLGNEQFF.

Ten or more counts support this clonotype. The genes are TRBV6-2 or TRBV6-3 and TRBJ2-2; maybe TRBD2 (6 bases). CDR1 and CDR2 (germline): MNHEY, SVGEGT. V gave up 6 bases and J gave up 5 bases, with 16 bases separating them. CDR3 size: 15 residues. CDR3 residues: CASRKSLAQTGELFF. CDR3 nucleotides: TGTGCCAGCAGAAAATCGCTAGCGCAGACCGGGGAGCTGTTTTTT.

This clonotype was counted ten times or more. CDR3 sequence reads: CAILAQSYNEQFF. In nucleotides, the CDR3 is TGTGCCATCCTAGCGCAGTCCTACAATGAGCAGTTCTTC. V is TRBV10-3 and J is TRBJ2-1; possible D gene TRBD2, 6 bases. Germline CDR1 ENHRY, CDR2 SYGVKD. The CDR3 covers 13 residues. Trimming took 8 bases from V and 1 from J, leaving 9 bases between them.

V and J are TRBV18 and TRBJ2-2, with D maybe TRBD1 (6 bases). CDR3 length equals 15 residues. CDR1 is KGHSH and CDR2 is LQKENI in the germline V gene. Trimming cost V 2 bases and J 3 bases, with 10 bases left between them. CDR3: CASSPAGTYTGELFF. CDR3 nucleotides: TGTGCCAGCTCACCAGCTGGGACATACACCGGGGAGCTGTTTTTT.

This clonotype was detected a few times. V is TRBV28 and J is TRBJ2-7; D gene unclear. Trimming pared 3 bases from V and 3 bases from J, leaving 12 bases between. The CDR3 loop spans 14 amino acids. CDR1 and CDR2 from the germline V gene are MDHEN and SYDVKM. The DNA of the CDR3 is TGTGCCAGCAGTTTTTCCCGTGAGTTCTACGAGCAGTACTTC. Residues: CASSFSREFYEQYF.